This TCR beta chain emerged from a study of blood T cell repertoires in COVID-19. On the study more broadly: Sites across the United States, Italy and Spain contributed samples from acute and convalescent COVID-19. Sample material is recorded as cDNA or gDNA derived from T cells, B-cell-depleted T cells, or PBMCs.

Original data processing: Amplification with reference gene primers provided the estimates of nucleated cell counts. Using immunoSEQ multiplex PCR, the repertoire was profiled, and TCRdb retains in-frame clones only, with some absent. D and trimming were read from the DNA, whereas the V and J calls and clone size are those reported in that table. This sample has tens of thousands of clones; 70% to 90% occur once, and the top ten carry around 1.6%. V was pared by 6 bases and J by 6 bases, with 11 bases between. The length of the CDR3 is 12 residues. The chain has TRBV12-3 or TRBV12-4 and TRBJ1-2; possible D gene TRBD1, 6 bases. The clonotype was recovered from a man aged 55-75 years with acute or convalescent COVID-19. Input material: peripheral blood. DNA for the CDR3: TGTGCCAGCAGAAGGACAGTTCATGGCTACACCTTC. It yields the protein CASRRTVHGYTF.